These 6 T cell receptor beta chains originate from one sample sequenced in a study of early T cells in non-severe SARS-CoV-2 infection. One entry per CDR3 protein, called by TCRdb with MiXCR from the 5' RACE reads. Among about 97,000 distinct CDR3 sequences listed, around 12% were seen once. Sequenced input: whole blood. These receptors were collected from an adult who was a healthcare worker with PCR-confirmed SARS-CoV-2 infection or an uninfected control (not recorded which).

This clonotype has ten or more counts. The rearrangement links TRBV19 to TRBJ2-7, with TRBD2 identical over 8 bases. CDR3 length equals 16 residues. Germline V gene lookup returns CDR1 LNHDA and CDR2 SQIVND (reference sequence). Trimming took 7 bases from V and 5 from J; bases not matched to a gene: 16. The CDR3, as DNA: TGTGCCAGTAATCCCCAGCGGGGGTTGGGGAGCGACGAGCAGTACTTC. This codes for CASNPQRGLGSDEQYF.

This clonotype was observed at least ten times. This chain joins TRBV28 and TRBJ2-7; the D gene is possibly TRBD1 (6 bases). Germline V gene data show CDR1 as MDHEN and CDR2 as SYDVKM. The V end lost 5 bases, the J end lost 6 bases, and 14 bases lay between the germline ends. This CDR3 is 13 amino acids long. CDR3 nucleotides: TGTGCCAGCAGTCCGGGGACATCTGGCGAGCAGTACTTC. This gives the protein CASSPGTSGEQYF.

The sample holds many counts of this clonotype. CDR3 DNA: TGTGCCAGCAGCTTAGTCGGCCAGGCCGGGGAGCTGTTTTTT. Translating gives CASSLVGQAGELFF. The gene calls are TRBV7-6 and TRBJ2-2; D call uncertain. CDR1 is SGHVS and CDR2 is FNYEAQ in the germline V gene. V lost 1 base and J lost 6, with 9 bases in between. The CDR3 consists of 14 residues. The whole variable domain, remainder taken from reference TRBV7-6 and TRBJ2-2, is GAGVSQSPRYKVTKRGQDVALRCDPISGHVSLYWYRQALGQGPEFLTYFNYEAQQDKSGLPNDRFSAERPEGSISTLTIQRTEQRDSAMYRCASSLVGQAGELFFGEGSRLTVL.

The rearrangement links TRBV11-1 to TRBJ1-1; D is undetermined. Trimming stripped 5 bases from V and 2 bases from J, with 9 bases between. Germline V gives CDR1 SGHAT, CDR2 FQDESV (reference sequence). This CDR3 contains 13 residues. The CDR3 DNA sequence: TGTGCCAGCAGCCACACGGGCAACACTGAAGCTTTCTTT. This codes for CASSHTGNTEAFF.

This clonotype was counted a few times. CDR3 loop: CASRDSLNTEAFF. In DNA, the CDR3 is TGTGCCAGCAGGGACAGCTTGAACACTGAAGCTTTCTTT. The V call is TRBV6-6, the J call TRBJ1-1, with D tentatively TRBD1 (6 bases). In germline, CDR1 is MNHNY, CDR2 SVGAGI (reference sequence). This CDR3 is 13 amino acids long. With 6 bases removed from V and 0 bases from J, the gap between germline ends came to 8 bases.

This clonotype was recorded at least ten times. The V call is TRBV11-2, the J call TRBJ2-1; D might be TRBD2 (5 bases). With 1 base removed from V and 1 base from J, the gap between germline ends came to 8 bases. Germline CDR1 SGHAT, CDR2 FQNNGV. CDR3 length equals 15 residues. CDR3 residues: CASSLAGISYNEQFF. Here the CDR3 DNA reads TGTGCCAGCAGCTTAGCGGGAATTTCCTACAATGAGCAGTTCTTC.